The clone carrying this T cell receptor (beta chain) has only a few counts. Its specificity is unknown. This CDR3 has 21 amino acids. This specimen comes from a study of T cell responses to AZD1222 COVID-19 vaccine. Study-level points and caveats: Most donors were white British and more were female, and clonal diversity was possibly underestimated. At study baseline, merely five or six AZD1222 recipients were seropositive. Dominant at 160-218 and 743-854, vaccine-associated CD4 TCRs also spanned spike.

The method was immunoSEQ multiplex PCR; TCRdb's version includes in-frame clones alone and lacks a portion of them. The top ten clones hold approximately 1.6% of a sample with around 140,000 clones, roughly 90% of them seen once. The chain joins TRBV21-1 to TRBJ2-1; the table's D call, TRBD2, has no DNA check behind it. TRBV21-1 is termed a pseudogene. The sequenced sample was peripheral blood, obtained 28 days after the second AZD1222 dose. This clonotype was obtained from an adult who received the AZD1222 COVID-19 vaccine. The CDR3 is CASSKPRDSSGSPSSYNEQFF. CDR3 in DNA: TGTGCCAGCAGCAAACCCCGGGACTCCAGCGGATCTCCGAGCTCCTACAATGAGCAGTTCTTC.